The 21 T cell receptor beta chains below come from one sample, sequenced in a study of early stage breast cancer tumors. Clones were sequenced by immunoSEQ multiplex PCR, and TCRdb holds only the in-frame ones, with some missing. The sample lists about 31,000 clones; 70% to 75% were seen once. Sample: breast tumor tissue. Receptors were obtained from a person aged 30-39 years with breast cancer.

This rearrangement joins TRBV6-6 to TRBJ1-1; TRBD1 is a possible D gene (6 bases). Looked up from germline, CDR1 is MNHNY and CDR2 is SVGAGI (reference sequence). This CDR3 region has 12 residues. V was shortened by 2 bases and J by 5 bases, with 6 bases between the two germline ends. This chain's CDR3 is CASSYDRTEAFF. The CDR3 coding sequence is TGTGCCAGCAGTTACGACAGGACTGAAGCTTTCTTT.

V usage is TRBV5-6 and J usage is TRBJ2-1; perhaps TRBD2 as D (7 bases). Trimming stripped 3 bases from V and 0 bases from J, with 16 bases between. The V gene's germline CDR1 is SGHDT and CDR2 YYEEEE. The CDR3 consists of 17 residues. CDR3 sequence: CASSWGPRGSSYNEQFF. The CDR3 DNA sequence: TGTGCCAGCAGCTGGGGGCCCCGCGGGAGCTCCTACAATGAGCAGTTCTTC.

The chain has TRBV5-6 and TRBJ1-1, with D possibly matching TRBD1 (6 bases). Trimming stripped 3 bases from V and 7 bases from J, with 16 bases between. Germline V gene sequence: CDR1 SGHDT, CDR2 YYEEEE. CDR3 size: 14 residues. The CDR3 reads CASSWGGGGVEAFF. The CDR3 region has the DNA TGTGCCAGCAGCTGGGGGGGAGGGGGAGTTGAAGCTTTCTTT.

The V call is TRBV7-9, the J call TRBJ2-5; possibly TRBD1 for D (5 bases). The V gene's germline CDR1 is SEHNR and CDR2 FQNEAQ (reference sequence). The CDR3 extends over 16 amino acids. Trimming pared 4 bases from V and 5 bases from J, leaving 20 bases between. CDR3 sequence: CASSWGLSGNGETQYF. CDR3 bases: TGTGCCAGCAGCTGGGGCCTTTCAGGGAATGGGGAGACCCAGTACTTC. The full variable domain, with the rest looked up from reference TRBV7-9 and TRBJ2-5, is DTGVSQNPRHKITKRGQNVTFRCDPISEHNRLYWYRQTLGQGPEFLTYFQNEAQLEKSRLLSDRFSAERPKGSFSTLEIQRTEQGDSAMYLCASSWGLSGNGETQYFGPGTRLLVL.

The rearrangement uses TRBV7-2 and TRBJ2-7; the match to TRBD2 covers 11 bases. The germline V gene encodes CDR1 SGHTA and CDR2 FQGNSA. Unmatched junction bases numbered 11, after V lost 1 base and J lost 12 bases. CDR3 length equals 15 residues. CDR3 sequence: CASSLGLPLAGVLYF. The CDR3 coding sequence is TGTGCCAGCAGCTTAGGGCTGCCACTAGCGGGAGTTCTGTACTTC. Complete variable domain (other parts from reference TRBV7-2 and TRBJ2-7): GAGVSQSPSNKVTEKGKDVELRCDPISGHTALYWYRQSLGQGLEFLIYFQGNSAPDKSGLPSDRFSAERTGGSVSTLTIQRTQQEDSAVYLCASSLGLPLAGVLYFGPGTRLTVT.

The J gene is TRBJ1-1, the V gene TRBV5-6; D may be TRBD1 (5 bases). CDR1 is SGHDT and CDR2 is YYEEEE in the germline V gene. This CDR3 contains 15 residues. V shed 4 bases and J shed 5 bases, with 18 bases lying between them. Here the CDR3 DNA reads TGTGCCAGCAGCGAATACAGGAGCTGGGGAACTGAAGCTTTCTTT. It yields the protein CASSEYRSWGTEAFF.

This chain uses TRBV7-2 with TRBJ2-1; unclear D gene. The V gene lost 5 bases and the J gene lost 5 bases, with 16 bases spanning the gap. Germline-derived CDR1 and CDR2 are SGHTA and FQGNSA. The CDR3 extends over 15 amino acids. CDR3 protein: CASSLLGLGNNEQFF. The CDR3 DNA reads as TGTGCCAGCAGCCTACTCGGGCTGGGGAACAATGAGCAGTTCTTC.

This sequence joins TRBV11-2 and TRBJ1-2; D gene uncertain. The length of the CDR3 is 11 residues. Trimming took 1 base from V and 6 from J, leaving 3 bases between them. CDR1 is SGHAT and CDR2 is FQNNGV in the germline V gene. The CDR3 nucleotides read TGTGCCAGCAGCTTAGGCCATGGCTACACCTTC. Translation: CASSLGHGYTF.

The J gene is TRBJ1-4, the V gene TRBV14; tentative D call: TRBD1 (5 bases). The CDR3 runs to 18 residues. Germline V lookup: CDR1 SGHDN, CDR2 FVKESK. Trimming pared 0 bases from V and 7 bases from J, leaving 21 bases between. The CDR3 reads CASSQESLLAGRSEKLFF. The CDR3 bases are TGTGCCAGCAGCCAAGAATCGCTGTTGGCAGGGAGAAGTGAAAAACTGTTTTTT.

The chain joins TRBV11-2 to TRBJ1-2, with D uncertain. This CDR3 is 12 amino acids long. Trimming took 3 bases from V and 5 from J, leaving 7 bases between them. Germline V gene sequence: CDR1 SGHAT, CDR2 FQNNGV. CDR3 coding DNA: TGTGCCAGCAGCTTCGATCGATATGGCTACACCTTC. It translates to CASSFDRYGYTF.

The chain uses TRBV2 and TRBJ1-1, with D unclear. Between the trimmed V and J ends, which lost 6 bases and 0 bases, there was a span of 8 bases. This CDR3 is 13 amino acids long. The germline V gene encodes CDR1 SNHLY and CDR2 FYNNEI. CDR3 nucleotide sequence: TGTGCCAGCAGCAGAAATTTGAACACTGAAGCTTTCTTT. Amino acid sequence: CASSRNLNTEAFF.

This clone has only one observation. The V gene is TRBV18, the J gene TRBJ1-2; TRBD1 agrees at 10 bases. The CDR3 loop spans 17 amino acids. Germline V lookup: CDR1 KGHSH, CDR2 LQKENI. Unmatched junction bases numbered 14, after V lost 4 bases and J lost 6 bases. The CDR3 sequence is CASSRSRDRGPRDGYTF. The CDR3 nucleotides read TGTGCCAGCTCACGAAGCCGGGACAGGGGACCTAGGGATGGCTACACCTTC.

The rearrangement uses TRBV27 and TRBJ1-2, with a possible D match to TRBD1 (5 bases). Germline CDR1 reads MNHEY; CDR2 reads SMNVEV (reference sequence). Trimming cost V 5 bases and J 4 bases, with 17 bases left between them. The length of the CDR3 is 15 residues. CDR3 nucleotide sequence: TGTGCCAGCAGTCTCCTTCCAGGGTACTCCTATGGCTACACCTTC. Amino acids: CASSLLPGYSYGYTF.

The chain has TRBV6-5 and TRBJ2-2; 7 bases fit TRBD2. The CDR3 is 15 amino acids. CDR1 is MNHEY, CDR2 SVGAGI, per germline. The CDR3 DNA sequence: TGTGCAGCGGGACCACAAGCAATGGCGGCCGGGGAGCTGTTTTTT. Protein sequence: CAAGPQAMAAGELFF.

This clone was counted a single time. The genes are TRBV29-1 and TRBJ2-1; 14 nucleotides match TRBD2. V lost 0 bases to trimming and J lost 7 bases; unmatched junction nucleotides: 11. CDR1 is SQVTM, CDR2 ANQGSEA, per germline. CDR3 length equals 18 residues. The CDR3 sequence: CSVEDRLAGGPGRNEQFF. As DNA, the CDR3 is TGCAGCGTTGAAGATAGACTAGCGGGAGGGCCTGGGAGGAATGAGCAGTTCTTC.

This clone occurred a few times. The CDR3 bases are TGTGCCAGCAGTTACACAACTAATGAAAAACTGTTTTTT. Translation gives CASSYTTNEKLFF. The genes are TRBV6-5 and TRBJ1-4, with D hard to call. V dropped 2 bases and J dropped 0 bases, with 1 base sitting between them. Germline assignment: CDR1 MNHEY and CDR2 SVGAGI. The length of the CDR3 is 13 residues.

This sequence joins TRBV5-4 and TRBJ1-4, with D perhaps matching TRBD1 (5 bases). The CDR3 has 17 residues. From germline, CDR1 is SGHNT and CDR2 YYREEE (reference sequence). V lost 0 bases and J lost 8, with 20 bases in between. The CDR3 nucleotides read TGTGCCAGCAGCTTGGGACCTAGGGAAATCGGGGGAGAAAAACTGTTTTTT. Encoded protein: CASSLGPREIGGEKLFF.

The gene calls are TRBV7-2 and TRBJ2-7; D remains unclear. Germline CDR1 SGHTA, CDR2 FQGNSA. This CDR3 comprises 14 residues. With 2 bases removed from V and 5 bases from J, the gap between germline ends came to 13 bases. CDR3 nucleotide sequence: TGTGCCAGCAGCTTAAGGCCCCCGGTGGACGAGCAGTACTTC. Its protein product is CASSLRPPVDEQYF.

This clone has only one observation. Germline is not matched at one junction end, which may reflect a read error. This chain joins TRBV11-2 and TRBJ1-1; 7 bases match TRBD1. This CDR3 region has 15 residues. Germline V gene lookup returns CDR1 SGHAT and CDR2 FQNNGV. DNA of the CDR3: TGTACCAGCAGCCCCCGACAGGGCCAGAACACTGAAGCTTTCTTT. Protein: CTSSPRQGQNTEAFF.

The count of this clone is one. The chain employs TRBV7-9 and TRBJ2-5, with D unresolved. V lost 0 bases to trimming and J lost 1 base, with 12 bases between them. Germline values: CDR1 SEHNR, CDR2 FQNEAQ (reference sequence). This CDR3 is 16 amino acids long. CDR3 DNA: TGTGCCAGCAGCTTAGCGAGGTCGGCGGTCCAAGAGACCCAGTACTTC. Translated, it gives CASSLARSAVQETQYF.

This chain joins TRBV6-5 and TRBJ1-1, with 8 bases matching TRBD1. CDR3 length equals 16 residues. The germline gives CDR1 MNHEY, CDR2 SVGAGI. V lost 0 bases and J lost 1; bases outside the gene matches: 4. The CDR3 DNA is TGTGCCAGCAGTTACTCCTATGGGACAGGGAACACTGAAGCTTTCTTT. This gives the protein CASSYSYGTGNTEAFF.